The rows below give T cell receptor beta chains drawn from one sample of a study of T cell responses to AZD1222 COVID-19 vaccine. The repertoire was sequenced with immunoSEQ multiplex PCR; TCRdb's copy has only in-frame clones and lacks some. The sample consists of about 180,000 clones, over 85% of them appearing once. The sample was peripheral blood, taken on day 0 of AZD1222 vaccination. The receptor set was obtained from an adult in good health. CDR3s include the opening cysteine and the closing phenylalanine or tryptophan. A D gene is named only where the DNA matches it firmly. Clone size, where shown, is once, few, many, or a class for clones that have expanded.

cdr3_aa: CASSATGVNSPLHF; cdr3_nt: TGTGCCAGTAGTGCTACAGGGGTTAATTCACCCCTCCACTTT; j_call: TRBJ1-6; clone_size: -; v_call: TRBV19; d_call: TRBD1
cdr3_aa: CASNLPGQGINYGYTF; cdr3_nt: TGTGCCAGCAATCTCCCGGGACAGGGTATTAACTATGGCTACACCTTC; j_call: TRBJ1-2; clone_size: few; v_call: TRBV2; d_call: TRBD1
cdr3_aa: CASSGTGELVYNEQFF; cdr3_nt: TGTGCCAGCAGTGGGACAGGGGAATTGGTTTACAATGAGCAGTTCTTC; j_call: TRBJ2-1; clone_size: -; v_call: TRBV6-1; d_call: TRBD1
cdr3_aa: CATSDPYGPHDDREYYEQYF; cdr3_nt: TGTGCCACCAGTGATCCGTACGGCCCCCACGATGACAGGGAATATTACGAGCAGTACTTC; j_call: TRBJ2-7; clone_size: -; v_call: TRBV24-1; d_call: TRBD1
cdr3_aa: CASSLGTTNTEAFF; cdr3_nt: TGCGCCAGCAGCTTGGGGACAACGAACACTGAAGCTTTCTTT; j_call: TRBJ1-1; clone_size: -; v_call: TRBV5-1; d_call: -
cdr3_aa: CASSLGQGANYGYTF; cdr3_nt: TGCGCCAGCAGCTTGGGACAGGGGGCTAACTATGGCTACACCTTC; j_call: TRBJ1-2; clone_size: -; v_call: TRBV5-1; d_call: TRBD1
cdr3_aa: CASSFGGTGQETQYF; cdr3_nt: TGTGCCAGCAGCTTCGGCGGGACAGGGCAAGAGACCCAGTACTTC; j_call: TRBJ2-5; clone_size: -; v_call: TRBV5-6; d_call: TRBD1
cdr3_aa: CASSQDLAGSMNTEAFF; cdr3_nt: TGTGCCAGCAGCCAAGATCTGGCAGGGAGCATGAACACTGAAGCTTTCTTT; j_call: TRBJ1-1; clone_size: -; v_call: TRBV3-1/TRBV3-2; d_call: -
cdr3_aa: CASSPTRAGPEQYF; cdr3_nt: TGTGCCAGCTCACCTACGAGGGCTGGACCCGAGCAGTACTTC; j_call: TRBJ2-7; clone_size: -; v_call: TRBV18; d_call: -
cdr3_aa: CASSPGRVGAQYF; cdr3_nt: TGTGCCAGCAGCCCCGGACGGGTCGGGGCCCAGTACTTC; j_call: TRBJ2-5; clone_size: -; v_call: TRBV3-1/TRBV3-2; d_call: -
cdr3_aa: CASRLYNSPLHF; cdr3_nt: TGTGCCAGCAGGCTCTATAATTCACCCCTCCACTTT; j_call: TRBJ1-6; clone_size: -; v_call: TRBV12-3/TRBV12-4; d_call: -
cdr3_aa: CAWGSPSYEQYF; cdr3_nt: TGTGCCTGGGGTTCGCCCTCCTACGAGCAGTACTTC; j_call: TRBJ2-7; clone_size: -; v_call: TRBV30; d_call: -
cdr3_aa: CASSDSRWDRTYEQYF; cdr3_nt: TGTGCCAGCAGTGACTCGCGTTGGGACCGGACCTACGAGCAGTACTTC; j_call: TRBJ2-7; clone_size: -; v_call: TRBV6-4; d_call: -
cdr3_aa: CASRGTVVMNTEAFF; cdr3_nt: TGTGCCAGCAGAGGGACAGTCGTAATGAACACTGAAGCTTTCTTT; j_call: TRBJ1-1; clone_size: -; v_call: TRBV6-5; d_call: TRBD1
cdr3_aa: CASSRAAKYYNEQFF; cdr3_nt: TGTGCCAGTAGTAGAGCAGCGAAATACTACAATGAGCAGTTCTTC; j_call: TRBJ2-1; clone_size: -; v_call: TRBV19; d_call: -
cdr3_aa: CASSLGLAGADTQYF; cdr3_nt: TGTGCCAGCAGCTTGGGACTAGCGGGCGCAGATACGCAGTATTTT; j_call: TRBJ2-3; clone_size: -; v_call: TRBV11-1; d_call: TRBD2
cdr3_aa: CASSYSRAVNYGYTF; cdr3_nt: TGTGCCAGCAGTTACTCTCGGGCAGTTAACTATGGCTACACCTTC; j_call: TRBJ1-2; clone_size: -; v_call: TRBV6-5; d_call: -
cdr3_aa: CASSFPGGGYGYTF; cdr3_nt: TGTGCCAGCAGCTTCCCCGGGGGCGGCTATGGCTACACCTTC; j_call: TRBJ1-2; clone_size: few; v_call: TRBV5-6; d_call: -
cdr3_aa: CSVALFLEGANVLTF; cdr3_nt: TGCAGCGTAGCCTTATTTCTTGAGGGGGCCAACGTCCTGACTTTC; j_call: TRBJ2-6; clone_size: -; v_call: TRBV29-1; d_call: -
cdr3_aa: CSGGNEKLFF; cdr3_nt: TGCAGCGGCGGAAATGAAAAACTGTTTTTT; j_call: TRBJ1-4; clone_size: -; v_call: TRBV29-1; d_call: -
cdr3_aa: CASSPLGGHLSSGNTIYF; cdr3_nt: TGTGCCAGCAGCCCCCTAGGCGGGCATCTGAGCTCTGGAAACACCATATATTTT; j_call: TRBJ1-3; clone_size: -; v_call: TRBV3-1/TRBV3-2; d_call: -
cdr3_aa: CAIAPRDRAYEQYF; cdr3_nt: TGTGCCATCGCCCCCCGGGACAGGGCTTACGAGCAGTACTTC; j_call: TRBJ2-7; clone_size: -; v_call: TRBV10-3; d_call: TRBD1
cdr3_aa: CASIRFGAGANVLTF; cdr3_nt: TGTGCCAGCATTCGGTTCGGAGCTGGGGCCAACGTCCTGACTTTC; j_call: TRBJ2-6; clone_size: few; v_call: TRBV2; d_call: -
cdr3_aa: CASSLGGVAEAFF; cdr3_nt: TGTGCCAGCAGTTTAGGGGGTGTCGCTGAAGCTTTCTTT; j_call: TRBJ1-1; clone_size: -; v_call: TRBV12-3/TRBV12-4; d_call: -
cdr3_aa: CASSLVHGGGPSEQYF; cdr3_nt: TGTGCCAGCAGCTTAGTGCACGGCGGGGGACCCAGCGAGCAGTACTTC; j_call: TRBJ2-7; clone_size: -; v_call: TRBV11-3; d_call: TRBD2
cdr3_aa: CASSQGAGIVSYEQYF; cdr3_nt: TGTGCCAGCAGCCAGGGGGCGGGGATCGTCTCCTACGAGCAGTACTTC; j_call: TRBJ2-7; clone_size: -; v_call: TRBV14; d_call: -
cdr3_aa: CASSSLGGIYGYTF; cdr3_nt: TGTGCCAGCAGCTCCTTAGGGGGGATATATGGCTACACCTTC; j_call: TRBJ1-2; clone_size: -; v_call: TRBV11-2; d_call: -
cdr3_aa: CASRRLAGNEQYF; cdr3_nt: TGTGCCAGCAGACGACTAGCGGGAAACGAGCAGTACTTC; j_call: TRBJ2-7; clone_size: -; v_call: TRBV21-1; d_call: -
cdr3_aa: CASSYGQGNTEAFF; cdr3_nt: TGTGCCAGCTCGTACGGACAGGGAAACACTGAAGCTTTCTTT; j_call: TRBJ1-1; clone_size: -; v_call: TRBV18; d_call: TRBD1
cdr3_aa: CASSPLAGGPFYEQYF; cdr3_nt: TGTGCCAGCAGTCCACTAGCGGGAGGTCCCTTCTACGAGCAGTACTTC; j_call: TRBJ2-7; clone_size: -; v_call: TRBV27; d_call: TRBD2
cdr3_aa: CASSSFTGEDEAFF; cdr3_nt: TGTGCCAGCAGTTCCTTTACAGGGGAGGATGAAGCTTTCTTT; j_call: TRBJ1-1; clone_size: -; v_call: TRBV6-6; d_call: TRBD1
cdr3_aa: CATSRALAAGLAASYEQYF; cdr3_nt: TGTGCCACCAGCAGAGCATTAGCGGCGGGACTAGCGGCCTCCTACGAGCAGTACTTC; j_call: TRBJ2-7; clone_size: -; v_call: TRBV15; d_call: TRBD2
cdr3_aa: CASSTPGQDAGNTIYF; cdr3_nt: TGTGCCAGCAGTACGCCGGGACAGGACGCTGGAAACACCATATATTTT; j_call: TRBJ1-3; clone_size: -; v_call: TRBV2; d_call: TRBD1
cdr3_aa: CASRQEPGERTEAFF; cdr3_nt: TGTGCCAGCAGGCAAGAACCAGGGGAGAGGACTGAAGCTTTCTTT; j_call: TRBJ1-1; clone_size: -; v_call: TRBV4-2; d_call: -